This entry features one T cell receptor (beta chain) sequence. As yet, its antigen is unknown. CDR1 and CDR2 from the germline V gene are MDHEN and SYDVKM. This CDR3 has 12 amino acids. Between the trimmed V and J ends, which lost 5 bases and 8 bases, there was a span of 10 bases. These data belong to a study of blood T cells in healthy people across ages. General study points: Estimated diversity that came from one million T cells was considered an underestimate. TCR beta diversity correlated strongly with naive T cell percentage. Shifts in expanded clonotypes may have been confounded by donor CMV status, which was unknown.

The use of a sample-barcoded 5' primer and a J-beta primer mix characterized a second PCR of about 7 to 12 cycles. Each cDNA molecule received a tag from a template-switch adaptor that had 12 random nucleotides. TCRdb reprocessed the 5' RACE reads with MiXCR, giving one entry per CDR3 protein. The sample shows hundreds of thousands of distinct CDR3 sequences, roughly 25% of them seen only once. This sample also appeared in a second study, on T cells of mothers and their children.

The source material was blood. The V gene is TRBV28, the J gene TRBJ2-1; D is unclear. The origin of this receptor is a boy aged 10-17 years in good health. This CDR3 is CASSTLDYEQFF. For the CDR3, the DNA is TGTGCCAGCAGTACCCTTGATTATGAGCAGTTCTTC. The full variable domain, completed using reference TRBV28 and TRBJ2-1, is DVKVTQSSRYLVKRTGEKVFLECVQDMDHENMFWYRQDPGLGLRLIYFSYDVKMKEKGDIPEGYSVSREKKERFSLILESASTNQTSMYLCASSTLDYEQFFGPGTRLTVL.